The 20 T cell receptor beta chains below were found in one sample sequenced in a study of OX40 agonist ivuxolimab in advanced cancers. Produced via immunoSEQ multiplex PCR; TCRdb's table is partial and in-frame only. The table records about 83,000 clones, around nine tenths of them present only once. The sample was CD4+ or CD8+ T cells sorted from blood, taken in a trial of the OX40 agonist ivuxolimab. These receptor sequences come from an adult with an advanced solid tumor such as melanoma, head and neck, liver or kidney cancer.

Details on this clone: A junction boundary mismatches the germline segment, possibly from a read error. This chain connects TRBV5-8 to TRBJ1-1, with D possibly matching TRBD1 (5 bases). The CDR3 covers 14 residues. The germline V gene encodes CDR1 SGHTS and CDR2 YDEGEE. The CDR3 bases are TGTGCCAGCACCTTGGACATTATGAACACTGAAGCTTTCTTT. It is translated as CASTLDIMNTEAFF.

This chain connects TRBV6-4 to TRBJ2-3; D possibly corresponds to TRBD2 (5 bases). The CDR3 spans 11 residues. Trimming took 11 bases from V and 5 from J, leaving 11 bases between them. Germline V gene lookup returns CDR1 MRHNA and CDR2 SNTAGT. The CDR3 DNA reads TGTGCCCGATGGACTTTAGATACGCAGTATTTT. Encoded protein: CARWTLDTQYF.

The chain employs TRBV5-1 and TRBJ2-3, with D uncertain. Germline loops: CDR1 SGHRS, CDR2 YFSETQ. V lost 0 bases to trimming and J lost 6 bases, with 5 bases between them. The CDR3 length is 12 residues. In DNA form, the CDR3 reads TGCGCCAGCAGCTTGGAGTCGGATACGCAGTATTTT. Protein: CASSLESDTQYF.

The chain carries TRBV27 and TRBJ2-1, with 7 bases aligning to TRBD1. Per germline, CDR1 MNHEY and CDR2 SMNVEV (reference sequence). V gave up 7 bases and J gave up 0 bases; unmatched junction bases: 15. The CDR3 consists of 18 residues. CDR3 sequence: CASIDRVGILSSYNEQFF. In DNA form, the CDR3 reads TGTGCCAGCATTGACAGGGTGGGAATTTTGAGCTCCTACAATGAGCAGTTCTTC.

The sample holds a few counts of this clone. J is TRBJ2-1 and V is TRBV27, with D perhaps being TRBD1 or TRBD2 (5 bases each). Trimming cost V 2 bases and J 4 bases, with 12 bases left between them. This CDR3 spans 15 amino acids. The germline gives CDR1 MNHEY, CDR2 SMNVEV (reference sequence). CDR3 sequence (DNA): TGTGCCAGCAGTTTAGGGGGAACGAGTTACAATGAGCAGTTCTTC. It codes for CASSLGGTSYNEQFF.

The chain is built from TRBV18 and TRBJ2-1; 10 bases are a match to TRBD2. The CDR3 loop spans 16 amino acids. The V gene's germline CDR1 is KGHSH and CDR2 LQKENI. Trimming cost V 6 bases and J 7 bases; bases outside gene matches: 12. The CDR3 sequence: CASSPSLAGVGNEQFF. The DNA of the CDR3 is TGTGCCAGCTCTCCGTCCCTAGCGGGAGTGGGTAATGAGCAGTTCTTC.

This rearrangement joins TRBV21-1 to TRBJ2-7. TRBV21-1 is noted as a pseudogene. CDR3 length: 13 residues. CDR3 region: CASSNFRPYEQYF. The CDR3 DNA reads TGTGCCAGCAGCAACTTCAGACCCTACGAGCAGTACTTC.

This chain joins TRBV6-5 and TRBJ2-5, with D tentatively TRBD1 (6 bases). V gave up 2 bases and J gave up 4 bases, with 14 bases separating them. Germline lookup yields CDR1 MNHEY and CDR2 SVGAGI. The CDR3 spans 15 residues. CDR3 in amino acids: CASSYSVWGRETQYF. Here the CDR3 DNA reads TGTGCCAGCAGTTACAGCGTTTGGGGGCGAGAGACCCAGTACTTC.

V is TRBV14 and J is TRBJ1-2, with D perhaps matching TRBD1 (6 bases). Germline lookup yields CDR1 SGHDN and CDR2 FVKESK. V was clipped by 1 base and J by 8 bases, with 14 bases between them. CDR3 size: 14 residues. CDR3 nucleotide sequence: TGTGCCAGCAGCCAAGGGCAGGGGCGCCTGGGCTACACCTTC. The encoded protein is CASSQGQGRLGYTF.

The chain recombines TRBV12-5 with TRBJ2-4, with D perhaps TRBD2 (5 bases). The CDR3 extends over 16 amino acids. Germline V gene sequence: CDR1 LGHNT, CDR2 FRNRAP. The V end was cut by 1 base, the J end by 2 bases, with 12 bases between. CDR3 sequence (DNA): TGTGCTAGTGGTTTGGAGGAGGATACGACCAAAAACATTCAGTACTTC. Translated: CASGLEEDTTKNIQYF.

The CDR3 coding sequence is TGCGCCAGCAGCCGGACAGGACCCTTCTCCTACAATGAGCAGTTCTTC. Encoded protein: CASSRTGPFSYNEQFF. The rearrangement joins TRBV4-1 to TRBJ2-1; 7 nucleotides align to TRBD1. Germline CDR1 is MGHRA and CDR2 is YSYEKL. Trimming took 4 bases from V and 0 from J; bases not matched to a gene: 6. The CDR3 is 16 amino acids.

Points on this clone: The sample has other DNA sequences that encode this CDR3 too. CDR3 nucleotides: TGCAGCGGGCGCACAGGGGGGAACACTGAAGCTTTCTTT. Residues: CSGRTGGNTEAFF. The J gene is TRBJ1-1, the V gene TRBV29-1, with 8 bases fitting TRBD1. The CDR3 runs to 13 residues. With V trimmed by 7 bases and J by 1 base, 5 bases remained unmatched. CDR1 and CDR2 (germline): SQVTM, ANQGSEA.

The rearrangement links TRBV11-2 to TRBJ1-2, with D perhaps matching TRBD1 (6 bases). The germline V gene has CDR1 SGHAT and CDR2 FQNNGV. Trimming pared 5 bases from V and 2 bases from J, leaving 15 bases between. This CDR3 contains 15 residues. The CDR3 protein is CASSAGGGRNYGYTF. CDR3 bases: TGTGCCAGCAGCGCAGGAGGGGGGCGGAACTATGGCTACACCTTC.

The genes are TRBV11-3 and TRBJ1-5; D not resolved. This CDR3 comprises 13 residues. Trimming cost V 5 bases and J 3 bases, with 8 bases left between them. Germline CDR1 reads SGHNT; CDR2 reads YENEEA. The CDR3 nucleotides read TGTGCCAGCAGCCTGGACCTCAATCAGCCCCAGCATTTT. Translating it yields CASSLDLNQPQHF.

The rearrangement links TRBV29-1 to TRBJ1-2; no clear D. This CDR3 has 13 amino acids. Trimming cost V 0 bases and J 7 bases, with 12 bases left between them. Germline V gene data show CDR1 as SQVTM and CDR2 as ANQGSEA. CDR3 DNA sequence: TGCAGCGTTGAAGATCCGCGGGGAGCTGGCTACACCTTC. It codes for CSVEDPRGAGYTF.

The genes are TRBV2 and TRBJ1-6; 8 nucleotides agree with TRBD1. The V gene's germline CDR1 is SNHLY and CDR2 FYNNEI. With 8 bases clipped from V and 7 bases from J, the junction kept 4 bases outside the gene matches. There are 13 residues in the CDR3. CDR3 amino acids: CASGTGTNSPLHF. The CDR3 DNA reads as TGTGCCAGCGGGACAGGCACCAATTCACCCCTCCACTTT. Looking up the rest from reference TRBV2 and TRBJ1-6 gives the full variable domain: EPEVTQTPSHQVTQMGQEVILRCVPISNHLYFYWYRQILGQKVEFLVSFYNNEISEKSEIFDDQFSVERPDGSNFTLKIRSTKLEDSAMYFCASGTGTNSPLHFGNGTRLTVT.

V is TRBV14 and J is TRBJ2-3; the D is unclear. CDR1 is SGHDN, CDR2 FVKESK, per germline. Deletions cut 1 base from V and 6 bases from J, with 8 bases between. CDR3 length: 13 residues. The CDR3 DNA reads as TGTGCCAGCAGCCAAGGGGTGGGGGATACGCAGTATTTT. Amino acid sequence: CASSQGVGDTQYF.

The chain couples TRBV7-9 to TRBJ1-2; 9 nucleotides match TRBD1. Germline loops: CDR1 SEHNR, CDR2 FQNEAQ (reference sequence). J was trimmed by 8 bases and V by 5 bases; bases with no gene match: 18. This CDR3 comprises 17 residues. In DNA form, the CDR3 reads TGTGCCAGCAGCCCCGGTACAGGGGGCAAGGGCTTTGGCGGCTACACCTTC. Translated, it gives CASSPGTGGKGFGGYTF.

This clone was seen more than once but under ten times. V is TRBV29-1 and J is TRBJ2-7; D might be TRBD2 (6 bases). CDR1 and CDR2 from the germline V gene are SQVTM and ANQGSEA. The CDR3 is made up of 13 amino acids. V was cut by 4 bases and J by 3 bases, with 13 bases left in between. The CDR3 sequence: CSVGEAGNYEQYF. The CDR3 region has the DNA TGCAGCGTTGGGGAGGCAGGTAACTACGAGCAGTACTTC.

The rearrangement uses TRBV11-2 and TRBJ1-3; D gene unclear. The V end was cut by 5 bases, the J end by 0 bases, with 2 bases between. CDR1 and CDR2 from the germline V gene are SGHAT and FQNNGV. The CDR3 is 12 amino acids. CDR3 bases: TGTGCCAGCAGCCGCTCTGGAAACACCATATATTTT. Translating gives CASSRSGNTIYF.